A selection of T cell receptor beta chains follows, all from one sample in a study of T cells in Graves' hyperthyroidism and ophthalmopathy. TCRdb re-derived calls from the multiplex PCR reads in MiXCR, one entry per CDR3 protein. The sample includes about 710,000 distinct CDR3 sequences, less than 20% of them seen just once. The sequenced sample consisted of blood. Receptor source: a man aged 18 to 29 with Graves' hyperthyroidism. Both conserved end residues are trimmed from each CDR3. Fields, in order: CDR3 protein, V gene, D gene, clone size, J gene, CDR3 length. D genes are given only for firm matches. Size is stated for part of the rows, as once, few or many counts, or as a class when the clone is expanded.

CDR3aa: ASSPGWTGLSTDTQY; v_gene: TRBV11-2; d_gene: TRBD1; abundance: many; j_gene: TRBJ2-3; len: 15
CDR3aa: ASGLQTTGAVRDPLEQY; v_gene: TRBV12-5; d_gene: TRBD1; abundance: .; j_gene: TRBJ2-7; len: 17
CDR3aa: ASGLVSEQY; v_gene: TRBV27; d_gene: .; abundance: many; j_gene: TRBJ2-7; len: 9
CDR3aa: SARTGELQPQH; v_gene: TRBV20-1; d_gene: TRBD1; abundance: many; j_gene: TRBJ1-5; len: 11
CDR3aa: ATSTSSGRGDTQY; v_gene: TRBV24-1; d_gene: .; abundance: once; j_gene: TRBJ2-3; len: 13
CDR3aa: ASSLAAGMNYGYT; v_gene: TRBV5-6; d_gene: .; abundance: many; j_gene: TRBJ1-2; len: 13
CDR3aa: ASSLAEWGPLANEQF; v_gene: TRBV28; d_gene: .; abundance: few; j_gene: TRBJ2-1; len: 15
CDR3aa: ASSVGDTIY; v_gene: TRBV9; d_gene: .; abundance: once; j_gene: TRBJ1-3; len: 9
CDR3aa: ASSRYKNTEAF; v_gene: TRBV28; d_gene: .; abundance: many; j_gene: TRBJ1-1; len: 11
CDR3aa: ASSLPPEQF; v_gene: TRBV27; d_gene: .; abundance: few; j_gene: TRBJ2-1; len: 9
CDR3aa: ASRPYRASTDTQY; v_gene: TRBV3-1; d_gene: .; abundance: many; j_gene: TRBJ2-3; len: 13
CDR3aa: SASASGGYEQY; v_gene: TRBV20-1; d_gene: TRBD2; abundance: .; j_gene: TRBJ2-7; len: 11
CDR3aa: ASRSLNEQF; v_gene: TRBV11-1; d_gene: .; abundance: many; j_gene: TRBJ2-1; len: 9
CDR3aa: AWNRGLTGELF; v_gene: TRBV30; d_gene: TRBD1; abundance: many; j_gene: TRBJ2-2; len: 11
CDR3aa: ASSVAGPNEKLF; v_gene: TRBV9; d_gene: .; abundance: few; j_gene: TRBJ1-4; len: 12
CDR3aa: ALDTQY; v_gene: TRBV7-2; d_gene: .; abundance: .; j_gene: TRBJ2-3; len: 6
CDR3aa: ASSLKWWGSGANVLT; v_gene: TRBV7-8; d_gene: .; abundance: .; j_gene: TRBJ2-6; len: 15
CDR3aa: ASRTTSAPYNEQF; v_gene: TRBV28; d_gene: TRBD2; abundance: many; j_gene: TRBJ2-1; len: 13
CDR3aa: ASSRGLARETQY; v_gene: TRBV28; d_gene: TRBD2; abundance: many; j_gene: TRBJ2-5; len: 12
CDR3aa: SARAMDRDNQPQH; v_gene: TRBV20-1; d_gene: TRBD1; abundance: .; j_gene: TRBJ1-5; len: 13
CDR3aa: ASSQDGVPLRSPLH; v_gene: TRBV3-1; d_gene: .; abundance: many; j_gene: TRBJ1-6; len: 14
CDR3aa: ASSERAGGSNQPQH; v_gene: TRBV2; d_gene: .; abundance: few; j_gene: TRBJ1-5; len: 14
CDR3aa: ASSARGADNEQF; v_gene: TRBV18; d_gene: .; abundance: .; j_gene: TRBJ2-1; len: 12
CDR3aa: ASSSNPGILNEQF; v_gene: TRBV7-9; d_gene: .; abundance: few; j_gene: TRBJ2-1; len: 13
CDR3aa: ASSTLTGTGRAGYNEQF; v_gene: TRBV28; d_gene: TRBD1; abundance: many; j_gene: TRBJ2-1; len: 17
CDR3aa: ASSYRRNTEAF; v_gene: TRBV27; d_gene: .; abundance: many; j_gene: TRBJ1-1; len: 11
CDR3aa: ASGGRLNTEAF; v_gene: TRBV2; d_gene: .; abundance: many; j_gene: TRBJ1-1; len: 11
CDR3aa: ASSLSALNQPQH; v_gene: TRBV6-1; d_gene: .; abundance: many; j_gene: TRBJ1-5; len: 12
CDR3aa: ASSLDTGHQETQY; v_gene: TRBV5-1; d_gene: .; abundance: many; j_gene: TRBJ2-5; len: 13
CDR3aa: ASSGPGRDYEQY; v_gene: TRBV13; d_gene: .; abundance: many; j_gene: TRBJ2-7; len: 12
CDR3aa: AWTKQGFYEQY; v_gene: TRBV30; d_gene: TRBD1; abundance: few; j_gene: TRBJ2-7; len: 11
CDR3aa: ASSFRSGMNTEAF; v_gene: TRBV7-9; d_gene: .; abundance: many; j_gene: TRBJ1-1; len: 13
CDR3aa: ASSKLPAHEQY; v_gene: TRBV19; d_gene: .; abundance: few; j_gene: TRBJ2-7; len: 11
CDR3aa: ASSRSAARRTETQY; v_gene: TRBV7-8; d_gene: .; abundance: many; j_gene: TRBJ2-5; len: 14
CDR3aa: ASSLGSGAYEQF; v_gene: TRBV7-3; d_gene: .; abundance: many; j_gene: TRBJ2-1; len: 12
CDR3aa: ASSSRRASGYNEQY; v_gene: TRBV7-8; d_gene: TRBD2; abundance: few; j_gene: .; len: 14
CDR3aa: ASSFGLGYNSPLH; v_gene: TRBV27; d_gene: .; abundance: many; j_gene: TRBJ1-6; len: 13
CDR3aa: ACLQGVEAF; v_gene: TRBV6-1; d_gene: .; abundance: many; j_gene: TRBJ1-1; len: 9
CDR3aa: ASSLSAQHNQPQH; v_gene: TRBV7-2; d_gene: .; abundance: few; j_gene: TRBJ1-5; len: 13
CDR3aa: ASSIRQGALSPLH; v_gene: TRBV19; d_gene: TRBD1; abundance: few; j_gene: TRBJ1-6; len: 13
CDR3aa: AWSGSVASRGQETQY; v_gene: TRBV30; d_gene: .; abundance: .; j_gene: TRBJ2-5; len: 15
CDR3aa: ASSRLAGDYDEQF; v_gene: TRBV6-4; d_gene: TRBD2; abundance: few; j_gene: TRBJ2-1; len: 13
CDR3aa: ASSQRDSATEQY; v_gene: TRBV5-1; d_gene: TRBD1; abundance: few; j_gene: TRBJ2-7; len: 12
CDR3aa: ASSLEVRFEGYT; v_gene: TRBV11-2; d_gene: .; abundance: few; j_gene: TRBJ1-2; len: 12
CDR3aa: ASTGGAGDTQY; v_gene: TRBV19; d_gene: .; abundance: .; j_gene: TRBJ2-3; len: 11
CDR3aa: ASSPPTGQGLNEQY; v_gene: TRBV7-9; d_gene: TRBD1; abundance: .; j_gene: TRBJ2-7; len: 14